These T cell receptor beta chains were read from a single sample in a study of graft-versus-host responses after intestinal transplantation. These receptors' targets are unknown. Clones were read by immunoSEQ multiplex PCR, and TCRdb kept only the in-frame ones, dropping some. The table shows some 100,000 clones, with more than 75% occurring only once. The material sequenced was unstimulated CD4+ T cells sorted from spleen or lymph node cells, taken before transplant. These receptors were collected from a human donor who was the organ donor for an intestinal transplant. Each CDR3 is given without its conserved first and last residue. A D gene is named only where the DNA matches it firmly.

D	V	J	CDR3
-	TRBV7-8	TRBJ2-1	ASSAHRALYNEQF
-	TRBV9	TRBJ1-6	ASSAQGPRGSPLH
TRBD2	TRBV7-2	TRBJ2-1	ASSLDMRGVNEQF
-	TRBV18	TRBJ1-2	ASSPGYSYGYT
-	TRBV6-6	TRBJ1-4	ATRWGENEKLF
TRBD1	TRBV18	TRBJ1-2	ASSHDRGNYGYT
TRBD2	TRBV7-2	TRBJ2-7	ASSFASGGSSYEQY
TRBD2	TRBV28	TRBJ2-1	ASREPGGDRGEQF
-	TRBV28	TRBJ2-7	ASSSLTHTYEQY
-	TRBV30	TRBJ2-5	AWSGQTYQETQY
-	TRBV6-5	TRBJ2-5	ASSLGQGGGWETQY
-	TRBV7-6	TRBJ1-5	ASSIPGQLDSNQPQH
TRBD2	TRBV7-9	TRBJ2-3	ASSPEGTSGDTQY
-	TRBV6-7	TRBJ2-7	ASSRAWGVGNEQY
TRBD1	TRBV10-2	TRBJ1-1	ASSARQGETEAF
TRBD1	TRBV5-1	TRBJ2-1	ASSLLQGATNEQF
TRBD1	TRBV10-2	TRBJ1-5	ASRDRGQPQH
-	TRBV7-6	TRBJ1-5	ASSESGNNQPQH
TRBD2	TRBV11-2	TRBJ2-1	ASGLAGYNEQF
-	TRBV10-3	TRBJ2-1	AISSDSTRAESSYNEQF
-	TRBV5-1	TRBJ2-7	ASSFGGQGGQGEQY
TRBD2	TRBV2	TRBJ2-4	ASSAKSVGSGGSGAKNIQY
TRBD1	TRBV19	TRBJ2-7	ASSGTGGYYEQY
TRBD2	TRBV5-6	TRBJ2-1	ASSSLAGEEQF
-	TRBV7-3	TRBJ2-7	ASSLRGDRYDEQY
-	TRBV15	TRBJ2-2	ATSRDRFGGTGELF
-	TRBV29-1	TRBJ2-5	SVSEETQY
-	TRBV6-1	TRBJ2-1	ASSVDDYYYNEQF
-	TRBV5-1	TRBJ2-1	ASSLARGGLVHEQF
-	TRBV5-1	TRBJ2-5	ASSRTGQETQY
-	TRBV27	TRBJ1-6	ATSGGGSNRNSPLH
-	TRBV19	TRBJ1-3	ASSKNGGGGNTIY
-	TRBV28	TRBJ2-2	ASGWANTGELF